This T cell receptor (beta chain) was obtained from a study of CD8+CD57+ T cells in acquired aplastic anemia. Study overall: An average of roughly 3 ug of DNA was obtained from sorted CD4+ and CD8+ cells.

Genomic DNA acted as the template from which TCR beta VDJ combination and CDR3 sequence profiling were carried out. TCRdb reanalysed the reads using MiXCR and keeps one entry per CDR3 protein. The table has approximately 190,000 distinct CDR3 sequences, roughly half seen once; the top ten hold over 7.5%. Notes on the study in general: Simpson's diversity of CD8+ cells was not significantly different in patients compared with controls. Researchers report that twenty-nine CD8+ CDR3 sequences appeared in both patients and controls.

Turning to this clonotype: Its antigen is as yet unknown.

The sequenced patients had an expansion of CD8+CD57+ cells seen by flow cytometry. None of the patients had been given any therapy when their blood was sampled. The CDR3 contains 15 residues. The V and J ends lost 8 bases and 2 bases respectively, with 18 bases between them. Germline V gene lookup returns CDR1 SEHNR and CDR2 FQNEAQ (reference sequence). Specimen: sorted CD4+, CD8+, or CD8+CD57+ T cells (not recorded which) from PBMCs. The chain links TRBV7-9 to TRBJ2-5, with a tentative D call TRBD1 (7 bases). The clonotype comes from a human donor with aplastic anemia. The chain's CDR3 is CASVGGAGQQETQYF. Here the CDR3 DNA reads TGTGCCAGCGTTGGAGGGGCGGGACAGCAAGAGACCCAGTACTTC.